The rows below give T cell receptor beta chains drawn from one sample of a study of cytomegalovirus exposure and HLA in healthy donors. Clones were sequenced by immunoSEQ multiplex PCR, and TCRdb holds only the in-frame ones, with some missing. The sample includes approximately 110,000 clones, roughly 74% of them seen just once. Material: PBMCs. The source of these receptors is a woman in her forties or fifties in good health and CMV-seropositive. Both conserved end residues are part of each CDR3. Each record gives: clone size, V gene, J gene, D gene, CDR3 DNA, CDR3 protein. A D gene is named only where the DNA matches it firmly. Clone size appears in some rows only: once, few, many, or a class for an expanded clone.

>once|TRBV5-1|TRBJ1-5|-
TGCGCCAGCAGCCCTGGGGAGGGCGTGCAGCCCCAGCATTTT
CASSPGEGVQPQHF
>-|TRBV5-6|TRBJ2-7|-
TGTGCCAGCAGCGCCGGATTTATGGGGCGCGAGCAGTACTTC
CASSAGFMGREQYF
>-|TRBV7-2|TRBJ2-7|TRBD1
TGTGCCAGCAGCTTAGTCGGGACAGCTGCCGAGCAGTACTTC
CASSLVGTAAEQYF
>once|TRBV9|TRBJ2-3|TRBD2
TGTGCCAGCAGCGCCCTGTGGGGGGGTAGCACAGATACGCAGTATTTT
CASSALWGGSTDTQYF
>-|TRBV7-2|TRBJ2-5|TRBD2
TGTGCCAGCAGCTCCCGGCTAGCGGGGGGGCGCGAGACCCAGTACTTC
CASSSRLAGGRETQYF
>-|TRBV15|TRBJ1-2|TRBD1
TGTGCCACCAGCAGAGATGGACAGGGGGCGGGTGGCTACACCTTC
CATSRDGQGAGGYTF
>-|TRBV7-9|TRBJ2-7|-
TGTGCCAGCAGCGTTTCCGGGACTTCGGACGAGCAGTACTTC
CASSVSGTSDEQYF
>-|TRBV7-3|TRBJ1-1|TRBD1
TGTGCCAGCAGCTTCCACGGAGGGGGCATAACTGAAGCTTTCTTT
CASSFHGGGITEAFF
>-|TRBV7-6|TRBJ1-4|TRBD1
TGTGCCAGCAGCTCCGGACAGGGGGGACACCTAACTAATGAAAAACTGTTTTTT
CASSSGQGGHLTNEKLFF
>-|TRBV5-6|TRBJ1-2|-
TGTGCCAGCAGCTTGCAGGAGGGTTTAGCCTATGGCTACACCTTC
CASSLQEGLAYGYTF
>-|TRBV10-3|TRBJ1-1|-
TGTGCCACTACGGACAGCCTGAACACTGAAGCTTTCTTT
CATTDSLNTEAFF
>-|TRBV6-5|TRBJ2-7|TRBD2
TGTGCCAGCCGGACTAGCGGGGGGGCCTACGAGCAGTACTTC
CASRTSGGAYEQYF
>few|TRBV7-3|TRBJ2-7|TRBD1
TGTGCCAGCAGCTTATCCGCGGACAGGGGGGTACACGAGCAGTACTTC
CASSLSADRGVHEQYF
>-|TRBV11-2|TRBJ1-3|-
TGTGCCAGCAGCTATTTACCCCCTGCCAGCTCTGGAAACACCATATATTTT
CASSYLPPASSGNTIYF
>-|TRBV28|TRBJ2-1|TRBD1
TGTGCCAGCAGATTACTCGGACAGGTGGAAGCCTACAATGAGCAGTTCTTC
CASRLLGQVEAYNEQFF
>-|TRBV18|TRBJ1-6|-
TGTGCCAGCTCCCCCCGGGGAGAGAATAATTCACCCCTCCACTTT
CASSPRGENNSPLHF
>-|TRBV7-2|TRBJ2-1|TRBD2
TGTGCCAACTCGGGGGGGCACTCCTACAATGAGCAGTTCTTC
CANSGGHSYNEQFF
>-|TRBV7-8|TRBJ2-3|-
TGTGCCAGCAGCGCGGATCCTAGTACAGATACGCAGTATTTT
CASSADPSTDTQYF
>-|TRBV10-3|TRBJ2-7|-
TGTGCCATCAGTGATGCTCGGCGGGAAGTAACCTACGAGCAGTACTTC
CAISDARREVTYEQYF
>-|TRBV27|TRBJ1-6|-
TGTGCCAGCAGCCTTACGGGGCACCCAGGGAGGTCCTATAATTCACCCCTCCACTTT
CASSLTGHPGRSYNSPLHF
>once|TRBV7-3|TRBJ1-6|-
TGTGCCAGCAGCTTAGCAGGGAGGGATTCACCCCTCCACTTT
CASSLAGRDSPLHF
>many|TRBV5-1|TRBJ2-7|TRBD1
TGCGCCAGCAGCCACGGGACAGCTTACGAGCAGTACTTC
CASSHGTAYEQYF
>-|TRBV29-1|TRBJ2-1|TRBD2
TGCAGCGTTGTAGGTCTAGCGGGGGGTTTTTACAATGAGCAGTTCTTC
CSVVGLAGGFYNEQFF
>-|TRBV28|TRBJ1-1|TRBD1
TGTGCCAGCAGATCGACAGGGCCCGTGGAAGCTTTCTTT
CASRSTGPVEAFF
>-|TRBV6-5|TRBJ2-7|-
TGTGCCAGCTCTCCGTCAGGGACCTACGAGCAGTACTTC
CASSPSGTYEQYF
>few|TRBV5-1|TRBJ1-2|TRBD1
TGCGCCAGCAGTCGGGAGACAGGGGAAGTTGGCTACACCTTC
CASSRETGEVGYTF
>-|TRBV7-9|TRBJ2-1|-
TGTGCCAGCAGCTTAGGAGCCGGGCCAAGGGGCAATGAGCAGTTCTTC
CASSLGAGPRGNEQFF
>-|TRBV7-9|TRBJ2-5|-
TGTGCCAGCAGCTTAGCCCAGGGGGGAACCAAGAGAACCCAGTACTTC
CASSLAQGGTKRTQYF
>-|TRBV5-1|TRBJ1-1|TRBD1
TGCGCCAGCAGCTTGACAGGGGGTAACGCACCGAGGGGCCGGCACACTGAAGCTTTCTTT
CASSLTGGNAPRGRHTEAFF
>-|TRBV2|TRBJ2-3|TRBD2
TGTGCCAGCAGGGGACTAGAGGGCCGCACAGATACGCAGTATTTT
CASRGLEGRTDTQYF
>-|TRBV2|TRBJ2-5|TRBD1
TGTGCCAGCAAACAGGGGGCGCAACAAGAGACCCAGTACTTC
CASKQGAQQETQYF
>-|TRBV4-2|TRBJ2-1|TRBD2
TGTGCCAGCAGCCACGCCACTAGCGGGGGGGCGTACAATGAGCAGTTCTTC
CASSHATSGGAYNEQFF
>-|TRBV18|TRBJ2-3|TRBD2
TGTGCCAGCTCCCCACCCACTTACGGACTAGCAGGGGATACGCAGTATTTT
CASSPPTYGLAGDTQYF
>-|TRBV7-2|TRBJ2-5|-
TGTGCCAGCAGCCCGCGGAGGGGGGGACAAGAGACCCAGTACTTC
CASSPRRGGQETQYF
>-|TRBV5-4|TRBJ2-7|TRBD1
TGTGCCAGCAGCCCTCGGGCGACAGGGGGCGGGTACGAGCAGTACTTC
CASSPRATGGGYEQYF
>-|TRBV27|TRBJ1-1|-
TGTGCCAGCAGACGAAGTGGGAGGGAAAACACTGAAGCTTTCTTT
CASRRSGRENTEAFF
>-|TRBV6-4|TRBJ2-5|-
TGTGCCAGCAGTGACGGTGGCACAGACAAAATTGAGACCCAGTACTTC
CASSDGGTDKIETQYF
>-|TRBV5-8|TRBJ2-2|-
TGTGCCAGCAAAACCCAATGGCAGGGCCCCGGGGAGCTGTTTTTT
CASKTQWQGPGELFF
>few|TRBV10-3|TRBJ1-2|-
TGTGCCATCAGTGAGGATGCGAGGACAGTTTATGGCTACACCTTC
CAISEDARTVYGYTF
>once|TRBV9|TRBJ1-6|TRBD1
TGTGCCAGCAGCTCACCCAGGGGGGACACTTATAATTCACCCCTCCACTTT
CASSSPRGDTYNSPLHF
>once|TRBV9|TRBJ2-5|TRBD2
TGTACCAGCAGCGTAGAGGGTAGCGGGGTGGAGACCCAGTACTTC
CTSSVEGSGVETQYF
>medium-sized|TRBV7-9|TRBJ1-1|-
TGTGCCAGCAGCTTAGATGGGGGGGATGAAGCTTTCTTT
CASSLDGGDEAFF
>-|TRBV19|TRBJ2-5|-
TGTGCCAGTAGTATCAGGGAAGAGACCCAGTACTTC
CASSIREETQYF
>-|TRBV15|TRBJ2-7|-
TGTGCCACCAGCAGAGATGCCCCCCGGGGATTCTACGAGCAGTACTTC
CATSRDAPRGFYEQYF
>-|TRBV18|TRBJ1-2|-
TGTGCCAGCTCACCACCACAGAGGGCAGCAAACTATGGCTACACCTTC
CASSPPQRAANYGYTF
>-|TRBV7-9|TRBJ1-5|-
TGTGCCAGCAGCTTCGTACCAGGTGGTAGGAGCAATCAGCCCCAGCATTTT
CASSFVPGGRSNQPQHF